The T cell receptor beta chain under discussion was sequenced for a study of blood T cell repertoires in COVID-19. V gave up 5 bases and J gave up 2 bases, with 13 bases separating them. The germline V gene has CDR1 SNHLY and CDR2 FYNNEI. The CDR3 length is 15 residues. Data came from immunoSEQ multiplex PCR; TCRdb stores just in-frame clones and leaves some out. In the table there are 15,000 to 20,000 clones, about four fifths of which are singletons. The specimen was peripheral blood. This rearrangement joins TRBV2 to TRBJ2-1; tentatively, D is TRBD1 (6 bases). This clonotype was obtained from a man aged 80 or over with acute or convalescent COVID-19. DNA of the CDR3: TGTGCCAGCAGTCTTCAGGGGATCACCTACAATGAGCAGTTCTTC. It codes for CASSLQGITYNEQFF.